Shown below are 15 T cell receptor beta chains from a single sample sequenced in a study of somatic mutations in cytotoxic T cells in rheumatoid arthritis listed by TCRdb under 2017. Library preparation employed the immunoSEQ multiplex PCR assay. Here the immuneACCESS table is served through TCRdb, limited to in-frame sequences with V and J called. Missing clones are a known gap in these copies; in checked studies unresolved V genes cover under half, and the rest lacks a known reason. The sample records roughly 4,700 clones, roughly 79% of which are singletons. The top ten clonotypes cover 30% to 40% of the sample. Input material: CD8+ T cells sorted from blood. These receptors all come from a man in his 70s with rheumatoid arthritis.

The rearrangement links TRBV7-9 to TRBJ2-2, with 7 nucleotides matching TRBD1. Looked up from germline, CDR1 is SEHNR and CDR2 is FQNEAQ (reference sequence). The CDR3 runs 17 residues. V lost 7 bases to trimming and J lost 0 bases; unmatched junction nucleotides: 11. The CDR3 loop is CASKGYSGTANTGELFF. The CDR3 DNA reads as TGTGCCAGCAAGGGATACTCCGGGACAGCGAACACCGGGGAGCTGTTTTTT.

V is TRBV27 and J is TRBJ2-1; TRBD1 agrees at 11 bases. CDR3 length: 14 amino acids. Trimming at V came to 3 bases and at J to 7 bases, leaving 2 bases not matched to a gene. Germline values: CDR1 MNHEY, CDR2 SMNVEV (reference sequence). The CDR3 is CASSFGTGGNEQFF. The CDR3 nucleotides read TGTGCCAGCAGTTTCGGGACAGGGGGTAATGAGCAGTTCTTC.

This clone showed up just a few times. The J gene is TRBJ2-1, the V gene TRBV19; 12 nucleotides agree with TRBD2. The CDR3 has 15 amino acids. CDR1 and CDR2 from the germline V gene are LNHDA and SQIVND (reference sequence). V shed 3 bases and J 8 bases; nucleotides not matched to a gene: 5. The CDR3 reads CASSMTSGSLDEQFF. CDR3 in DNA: TGTGCCAGTAGTATGACTAGCGGGAGTCTTGATGAGCAGTTCTTC.

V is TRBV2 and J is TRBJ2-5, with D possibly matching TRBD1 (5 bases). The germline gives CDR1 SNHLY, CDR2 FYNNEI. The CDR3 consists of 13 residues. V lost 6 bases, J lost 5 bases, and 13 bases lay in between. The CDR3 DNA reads TGTGCCAGCAGGAGACAGATAGGCGAGACCCAGTACTTC. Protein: CASRRQIGETQYF.

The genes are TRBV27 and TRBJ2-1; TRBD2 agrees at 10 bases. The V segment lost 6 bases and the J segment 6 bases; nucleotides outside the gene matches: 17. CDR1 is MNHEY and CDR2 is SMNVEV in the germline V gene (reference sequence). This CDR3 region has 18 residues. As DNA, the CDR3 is TGTGCCAGCAGCTGGATTCATCGGCTAGCGGGAGACGGCAATGAGCAGTTCTTC. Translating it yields CASSWIHRLAGDGNEQFF.

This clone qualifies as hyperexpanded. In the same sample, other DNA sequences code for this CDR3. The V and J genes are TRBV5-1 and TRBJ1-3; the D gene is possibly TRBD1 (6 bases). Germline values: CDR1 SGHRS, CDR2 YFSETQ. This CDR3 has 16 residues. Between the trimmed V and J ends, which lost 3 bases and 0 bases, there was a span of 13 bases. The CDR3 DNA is TGCGCCAGCAGCTCGGACAGCCAGAGCTCTGGAAACACCATATATTTT. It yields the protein CASSSDSQSSGNTIYF.

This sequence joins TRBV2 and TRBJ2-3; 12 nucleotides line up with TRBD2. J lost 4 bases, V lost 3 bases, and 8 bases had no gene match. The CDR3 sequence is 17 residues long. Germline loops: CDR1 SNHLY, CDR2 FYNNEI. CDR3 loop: CASSEFASGGAADTQYF. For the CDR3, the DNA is TGTGCCAGCAGTGAGTTCGCTAGCGGGGGGGCAGCAGATACGCAGTATTTT.

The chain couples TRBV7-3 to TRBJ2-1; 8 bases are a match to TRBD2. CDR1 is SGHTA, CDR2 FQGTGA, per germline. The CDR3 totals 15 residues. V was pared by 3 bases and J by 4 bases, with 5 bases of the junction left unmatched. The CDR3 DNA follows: TGTGCCAGCAGCTTCGGACTAGCCCTGTACAATGAGCAGTTCTTC. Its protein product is CASSFGLALYNEQFF.

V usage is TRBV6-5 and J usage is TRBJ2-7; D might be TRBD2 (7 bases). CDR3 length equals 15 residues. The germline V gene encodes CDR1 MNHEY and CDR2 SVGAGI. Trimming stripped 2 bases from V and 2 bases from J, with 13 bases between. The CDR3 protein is CASSYGGGMTYEQYF. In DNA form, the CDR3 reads TGTGCCAGCAGTTACGGGGGGGGCATGACCTACGAGCAGTACTTC.

The CDR3 protein is CASSFGNTEAFF. DNA of the CDR3: TGTGCCAGCAGCTTCGGGAACACTGAAGCTTTCTTT. The chain is built from TRBV7-3 and TRBJ1-1; D uncertain. Trimming took 3 bases from V and 1 from J, leaving 3 bases between them. CDR3 size: 12 residues. From germline, CDR1 is SGHTA and CDR2 FQGTGA.

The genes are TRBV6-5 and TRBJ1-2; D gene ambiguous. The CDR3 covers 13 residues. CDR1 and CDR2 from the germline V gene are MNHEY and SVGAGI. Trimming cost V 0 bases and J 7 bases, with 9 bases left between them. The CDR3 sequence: CASSYSSGGGYTF. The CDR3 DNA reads TGTGCCAGCAGTTACTCGAGTGGAGGTGGCTACACCTTC.

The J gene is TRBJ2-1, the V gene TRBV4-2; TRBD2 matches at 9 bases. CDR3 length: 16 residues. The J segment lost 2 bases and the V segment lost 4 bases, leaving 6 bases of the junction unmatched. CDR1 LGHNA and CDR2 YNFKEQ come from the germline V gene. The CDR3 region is CASSLGSGGPYNEQFF. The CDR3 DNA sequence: TGTGCCAGCAGCCTCGGTAGCGGGGGTCCCTACAATGAGCAGTTCTTC.

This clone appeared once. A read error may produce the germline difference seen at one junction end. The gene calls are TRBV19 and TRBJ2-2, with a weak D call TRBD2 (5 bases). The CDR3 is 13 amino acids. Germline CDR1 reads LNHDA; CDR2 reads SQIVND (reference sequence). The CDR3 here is CASSITSTGEPFF. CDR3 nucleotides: TGTGCCAGTAGTATTACGAGTACCGGGGAGCCGTTTTTT.

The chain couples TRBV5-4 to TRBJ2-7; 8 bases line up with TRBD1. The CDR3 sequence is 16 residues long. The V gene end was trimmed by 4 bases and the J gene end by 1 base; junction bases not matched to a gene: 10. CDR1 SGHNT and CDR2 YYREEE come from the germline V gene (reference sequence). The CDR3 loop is CASSDRTGRFSYEQYF. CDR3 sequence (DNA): TGTGCCAGCAGCGACCGGACAGGGAGATTTTCCTACGAGCAGTACTTC.

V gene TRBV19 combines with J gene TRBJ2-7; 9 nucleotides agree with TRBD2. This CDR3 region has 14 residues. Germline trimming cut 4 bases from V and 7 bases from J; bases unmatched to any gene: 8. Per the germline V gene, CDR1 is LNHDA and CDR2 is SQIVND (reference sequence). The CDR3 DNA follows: TGTGCCAGTAGTACCTCTAGCGGGATGGGGGAGCAGTACTTC. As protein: CASSTSSGMGEQYF.